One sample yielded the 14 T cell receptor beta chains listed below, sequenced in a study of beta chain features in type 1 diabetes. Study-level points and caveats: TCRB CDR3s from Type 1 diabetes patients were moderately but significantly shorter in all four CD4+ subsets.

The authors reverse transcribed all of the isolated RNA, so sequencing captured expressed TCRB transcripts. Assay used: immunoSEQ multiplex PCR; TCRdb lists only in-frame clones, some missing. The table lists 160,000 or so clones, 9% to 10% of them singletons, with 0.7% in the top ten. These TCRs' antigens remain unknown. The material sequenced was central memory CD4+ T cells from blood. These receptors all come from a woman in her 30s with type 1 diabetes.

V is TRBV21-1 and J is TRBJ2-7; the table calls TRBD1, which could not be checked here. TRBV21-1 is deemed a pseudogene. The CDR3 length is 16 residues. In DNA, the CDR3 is TGTGCCAGCAGCACACACTGCCGGGACAGCCCCTACGAGCAGTACTTC. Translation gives CASSTHCRDSPYEQYF.

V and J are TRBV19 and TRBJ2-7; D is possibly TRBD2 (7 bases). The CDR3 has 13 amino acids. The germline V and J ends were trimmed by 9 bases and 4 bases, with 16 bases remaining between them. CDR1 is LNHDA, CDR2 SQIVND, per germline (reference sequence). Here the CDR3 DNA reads TGTGCCAGCGCCCGCCGGGGGGCTTACGAGCAGTACTTC. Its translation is CASARRGAYEQYF. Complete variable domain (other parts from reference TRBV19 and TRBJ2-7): DGGITQSPKYLFRKEGQNVTLSCEQNLNHDAMYWYRQDPGQGLRLIYYSQIVNDFQKGDIAEGYSVSREKKESFPLTVTSAQKNPTAFYLCASARRGAYEQYFGPGTRLTVT.

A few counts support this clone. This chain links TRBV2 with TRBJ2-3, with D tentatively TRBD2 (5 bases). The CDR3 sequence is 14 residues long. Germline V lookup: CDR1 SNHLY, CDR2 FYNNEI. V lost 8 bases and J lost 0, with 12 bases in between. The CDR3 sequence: CASGGLGSTDTQYF. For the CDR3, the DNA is TGTGCCAGCGGCGGACTCGGAAGCACAGATACGCAGTATTTT.

CDR3 region: CAIRTANYGYTF. The CDR3 nucleotides read TGTGCCATCAGGACAGCTAACTATGGCTACACCTTC. V is TRBV10-3 and J is TRBJ1-2; D perhaps matches TRBD1 (5 bases). The germline gives CDR1 ENHRY, CDR2 SYGVKD. Trimming pared 6 bases from V and 0 bases from J, leaving 5 bases between. CDR3 length: 12 amino acids.

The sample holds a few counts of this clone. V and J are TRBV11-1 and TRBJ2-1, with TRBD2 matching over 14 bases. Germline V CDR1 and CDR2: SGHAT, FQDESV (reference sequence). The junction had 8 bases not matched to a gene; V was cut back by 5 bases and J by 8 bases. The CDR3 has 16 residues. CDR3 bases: TGTGCCAGCAGCGACCCCGGGACTAGCGGGAGTTATGAGCAGTTCTTC. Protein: CASSDPGTSGSYEQFF. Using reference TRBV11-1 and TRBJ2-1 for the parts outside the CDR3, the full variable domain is EAEVAQSPRYKITEKSQAVAFWCDPISGHATLYWYRQILGQGPELLVQFQDESVVDDSQLPKDRFSAERLKGVDSTLKIQPAELGDSAMYLCASSDPGTSGSYEQFFGPGTRLTVL.

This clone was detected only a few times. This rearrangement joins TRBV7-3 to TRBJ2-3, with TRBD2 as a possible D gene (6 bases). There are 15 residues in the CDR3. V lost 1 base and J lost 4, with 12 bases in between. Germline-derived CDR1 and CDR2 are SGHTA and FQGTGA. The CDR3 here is CASSLNGGASDTQYF. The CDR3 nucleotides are TGTGCCAGCAGCTTAAATGGCGGGGCATCAGATACGCAGTATTTT.

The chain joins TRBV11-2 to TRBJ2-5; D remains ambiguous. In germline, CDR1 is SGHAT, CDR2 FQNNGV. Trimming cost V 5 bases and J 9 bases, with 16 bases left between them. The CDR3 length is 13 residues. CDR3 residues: CASSARDSGSQYF. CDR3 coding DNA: TGTGCCAGCAGCGCGCGCGACTCCGGGTCCCAGTACTTC.

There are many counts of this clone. CDR3 in DNA: TGTGCCAGCAGTCCAACCCTGACAGGGGGGAGGGAGCAGTACTTC. Translating it yields CASSPTLTGGREQYF. The chain has TRBV2 and TRBJ2-7; 9 bases are shared with TRBD1. The CDR3 sequence is 15 residues long. Germline-derived CDR1 and CDR2 are SNHLY and FYNNEI. The V gene end was trimmed by 5 bases and the J gene end by 7 bases; junction bases not matched to a gene: 12.

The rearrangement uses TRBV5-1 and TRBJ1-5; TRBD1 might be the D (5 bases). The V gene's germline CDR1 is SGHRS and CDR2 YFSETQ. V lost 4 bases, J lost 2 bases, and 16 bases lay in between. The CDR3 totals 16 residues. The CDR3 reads CASSPTSGSGNQPQHF. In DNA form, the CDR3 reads TGCGCCAGCAGCCCCACGTCAGGGTCCGGCAATCAGCCCCAGCATTTT.

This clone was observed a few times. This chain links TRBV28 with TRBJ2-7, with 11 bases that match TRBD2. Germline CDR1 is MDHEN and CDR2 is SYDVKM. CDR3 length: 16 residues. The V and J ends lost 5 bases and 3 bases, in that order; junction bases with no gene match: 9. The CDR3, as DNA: TGTGCCAGCAGTCCTATTAGCGGGAGGGACCGCTACGAGCAGTACTTC. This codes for CASSPISGRDRYEQYF. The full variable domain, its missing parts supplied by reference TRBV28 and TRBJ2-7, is DVKVTQSSRYLVKRTGEKVFLECVQDMDHENMFWYRQDPGLGLRLIYFSYDVKMKEKGDIPEGYSVSREKKERFSLILESASTNQTSMYLCASSPISGRDRYEQYFGPGTRLTVT.

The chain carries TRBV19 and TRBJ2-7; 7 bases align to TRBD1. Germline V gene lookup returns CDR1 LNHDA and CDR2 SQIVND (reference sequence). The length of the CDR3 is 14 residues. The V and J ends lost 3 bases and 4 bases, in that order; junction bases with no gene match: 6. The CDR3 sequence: CASSIPGTAYEQYF. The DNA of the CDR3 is TGTGCCAGTAGTATCCCTGGGACAGCTTACGAGCAGTACTTC.

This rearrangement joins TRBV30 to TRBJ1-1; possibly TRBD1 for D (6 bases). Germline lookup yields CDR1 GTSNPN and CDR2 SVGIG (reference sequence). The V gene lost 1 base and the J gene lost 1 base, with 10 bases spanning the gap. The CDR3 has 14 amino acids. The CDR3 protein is CAWSGDTTNTEAFF. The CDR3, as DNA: TGTGCCTGGAGTGGGGACACAACGAACACTGAAGCTTTCTTT.

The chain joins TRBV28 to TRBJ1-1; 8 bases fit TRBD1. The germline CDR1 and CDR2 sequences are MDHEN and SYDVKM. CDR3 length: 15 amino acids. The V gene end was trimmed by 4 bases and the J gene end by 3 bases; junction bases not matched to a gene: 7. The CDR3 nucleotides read TGTGCCAGCAGTTCGTCCGGGACAGGTTACACTGAAGCTTTCTTT. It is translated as CASSSSGTGYTEAFF.

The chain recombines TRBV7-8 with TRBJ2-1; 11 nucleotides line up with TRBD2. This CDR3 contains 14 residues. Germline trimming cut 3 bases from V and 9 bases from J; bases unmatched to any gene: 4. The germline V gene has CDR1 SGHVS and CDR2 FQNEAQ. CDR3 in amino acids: CASSFTSGRGEQFF. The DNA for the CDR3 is TGTGCCAGCAGCTTCACTAGCGGGAGAGGTGAGCAGTTCTTC.